This T cell receptor beta chain emerged from a study of T cells in Graves' hyperthyroidism and ophthalmopathy (dated by TCRdb to the late 2010s). Study-wide context: A discovery cohort of around 100 patients, approximately 45 with Graves' ophthalmopathy and 57 with stable Graves' hyperthyroidism, was used to find distinguishing TCR V-J signatures. Prospective prediction of ophthalmopathy was tested in an independent validation cohort consisting of 18 to 20 hyperthyroidism patients and over 15 patients who later progressed to ophthalmopathy. For training and testing, the 95 to 100 patients in the discovery cohort were randomly divided in a 7:3 ratio. In several Graves' hyperthyroidism patients, the study also compared T-cell repertoires from thyroid tissue with T-cell repertoires from blood. Following sampling, methimazole starting at 30 mg daily was given to hyperthyroidism patients, and high-dose intravenous methylprednisolone was given to ophthalmopathy patients. The paper describes TCR Vbeta CDR3 sequencing of 135 peripheral blood samples, made up of fewer than 50 ophthalmopathy patients, approximately 73 hyperthyroidism patients and roughly 17 progressor patients.

Stable Graves' hyperthyroidism was defined as no progression to ophthalmopathy during 18 months of follow-up. Hyperthyroidism patients were newly diagnosed, with disease duration under 2 months, and aged 18 to 65 years. The study excluded patients with uncontrolled infections, other autoimmune diseases, pregnancy or lactation. Diagnoses relied on clinical symptoms, serum thyroxine and TRAb, thyroid ultrasound and orbital computed tomography. Total RNA was extracted using Trizol reagent, and RNA quality was assessed on an Agilent 2100 Bioanalyzer. In the case of this clonotype: Which antigen it targets is not known. Germline is not matched at one junction end, which may reflect a read error.

Results and caveats for the whole study, not just this receptor: In validation, the model predicted progression to ophthalmopathy a median of around 6.5 months before onset, with about 70% sensitivity and more than 72% specificity. No statistical method was used to fix the sample size in advance, and group allocation was not hidden from the investigators. Ophthalmopathy was separated from stable hyperthyroidism by a 13 V-J signature model, with over 85% sensitivity and about 81% specificity obtained in cross-validation and 80%/75% obtained in testing. Most expanded thyroid clonotypes (frequency above 0.001) were also found in blood, which suggests that blood repertoires may mirror thyroid immune responses.

CDR1 and CDR2 are read off the germline V gene as SGHTA and FQGNSA. The CDR3 starts with the cysteine, ends with the phenylalanine, and has 15 residues. The CDR3 DNA has 45 bases and is translated from base 1. Amplification of TCR beta CDR3 regions was carried out from RNA transcripts. The first round of RT-PCR for the TCR CDR3 was performed with the HTBI primer set and the Qiagen OneStep RT-PCR kit. Libraries were constructed in a second round of multiplex PCR, after which size selection and purification were performed. Libraries were sequenced paired-end with 100 bp reads on an Illumina HiSeq2000. The published analysis was carried out like this. SOAPnuke was used to process the raw data, with reads discarded if the reads contained adapters or uncalled bases, had a mean Phred below 15, or lacked an exact constant-primer or identifier match. COPE v1.2.5 was used to merge high-quality paired reads, and clonotypes were defined as unique nucleotide sequences. Clonotypes were aligned to IMGT TRBV, TRBD and TRBJ reference segments using MiTCR v1.1. Analysis was restricted to V-J combinations with a frequency above 0.0001, which covered over 98% of repertoires. A TCS score was defined as the ratio between F50 (clonal expansion) and ExV (chaos), using BLOSUM62-based TCRdist between CDR3 peptides within each V-J. Welch's t-statistics and random forest reduced around 510 V-J features to 10 to 15, which were used in a naive Bayes classifier (R e1071). TCRdb reprocessed the public reads (quality trimming at Q25 with fastp, clone calling with MiXCR) and kept in-frame beta chains. Rows merge per CDR3 protein into single entries with the most common DNA and genes. The authors' filters were not applied to this entry. Across this sample there are hundreds of thousands of distinct CDR3 sequences, with under 60% seen only once. The ten largest clones add up to 8.2% of the sample.

The specimen was peripheral blood or thyroid tissue (not recorded which). The clonotype comes from a woman between 18 and 29 years old with Graves' hyperthyroidism. Donor details come from another sample of the same person, matched by shared clones. This sequence uses TRBV7-2 and TRBJ1-1; 8 nucleotides in the junction match TRBD1. The sequenced DNA: TGTGCCAGCAGCGTAGCTCAGGCAGGGGGCGGTGAAGCTTTCTTT. This codes for CASSVAQAGGGEAFF.